The clone carrying this T cell receptor beta chain was seen repeatedly, ten times or more. This sample was included in a study of early T cells in non-severe SARS-CoV-2 infection. The V gene lost 6 bases and the J gene lost 6 bases, with 21 bases spanning the gap. Germline CDR1 reads MNHNY; CDR2 reads SVGAGI (reference sequence). This CDR3 is built from 15 residues. TCRdb re-called the 5' RACE reads through MiXCR, storing one row per CDR3 protein. The sample yields 80,000 or so distinct CDR3 sequences, about 6% seen once. The genes are TRBV6-6 and TRBJ2-7; D may correspond to TRBD1 or TRBD2 (6 bases each). Sequenced material: whole blood. This clonotype was sampled from an adult who was a healthcare worker with PCR-confirmed SARS-CoV-2 infection or an uninfected control (not recorded which). CDR3 in DNA: TGTGCCAGCAGCCACGCCGGGGTGGGGGGCGCCGAGCAGTACTTC. Its protein is CASSHAGVGGAEQYF.